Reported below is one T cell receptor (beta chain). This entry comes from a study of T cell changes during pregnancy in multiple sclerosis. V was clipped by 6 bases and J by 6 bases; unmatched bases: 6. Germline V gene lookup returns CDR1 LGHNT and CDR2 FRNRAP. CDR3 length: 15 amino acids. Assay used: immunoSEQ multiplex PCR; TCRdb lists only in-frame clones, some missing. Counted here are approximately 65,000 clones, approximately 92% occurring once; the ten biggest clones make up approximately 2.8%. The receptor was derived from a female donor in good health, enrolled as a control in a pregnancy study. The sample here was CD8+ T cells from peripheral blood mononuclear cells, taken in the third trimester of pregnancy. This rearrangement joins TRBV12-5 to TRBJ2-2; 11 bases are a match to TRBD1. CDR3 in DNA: TGTGCTAGTGGGATGGACAGGGGGCGCCCCGGGGAGCTGTTTTTT. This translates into CASGMDRGRPGELFF.